These 16 T cell receptor beta chains were all obtained from the same sample, sequenced in a study of OX40 agonist ivuxolimab in advanced cancers. The method behind the library was the immunoSEQ multiplex PCR assay. TCRdb's version of the immuneACCESS table is confined to in-frame rearrangements and falls short of the full clone set. An unresolved V gene accounts for under half of the shortfall where checked; the remainder is of unknown origin. The sample table lists 150,000 to 190,000 clones, approximately 94% of them with a count of one. About 0.31% of the sample goes to the ten largest clones. The sequences come from CD4+ or CD8+ T cells sorted from blood, collected in a trial of the OX40 agonist ivuxolimab. The receptors originated from an adult with an advanced solid tumor such as melanoma, head and neck, liver or kidney cancer.

In this sample, this clone turned up once. The chain couples TRBV6-5 to TRBJ1-1; D unresolved. Germline V lookup: CDR1 MNHEY, CDR2 SVGAGI. The CDR3 covers 12 residues. Trimming cost V 6 bases and J 0 bases, with 5 bases left between them. The CDR3 DNA sequence: TGTGCCAGCAGAACGGTGAACACTGAAGCTTTCTTT. Amino acids: CASRTVNTEAFF.

The chain recombines TRBV30 with TRBJ1-1, with no clear D. This CDR3 contains 12 residues. CDR1 GTSNPN and CDR2 SVGIG come from the germline V gene (reference sequence). V was pared by 0 bases and J by 8 bases, with 10 bases between. The chain's CDR3 is CAWSVWTAEAFF. In DNA, the CDR3 is TGTGCCTGGAGTGTTTGGACCGCCGAAGCTTTCTTT.

The chain couples TRBV6-5 to TRBJ1-2, with 7 bases lining up with TRBD1. The V gene's germline CDR1 is MNHEY and CDR2 SVGAGI. This CDR3 is 15 amino acids long. V lost 0 bases to trimming and J lost 3 bases; unmatched junction nucleotides: 4. CDR3 nucleotides: TGTGCCAGCAGTTACTCGGGGAGGGGGCACTATGGCTACACCTTC. Amino acids: CASSYSGRGHYGYTF.

The genes are TRBV9 and TRBJ2-3; tentatively, D is TRBD2 (6 bases). V lost 0 bases and J lost 0, with 14 bases in between. In germline, CDR1 is SGDLS, CDR2 YYNGEE. This CDR3 is 17 amino acids long. CDR3 sequence: CASSVAASAPSTDTQYF. The CDR3 DNA reads TGTGCCAGCAGCGTAGCAGCTAGCGCTCCTAGCACAGATACGCAGTATTTT.

This chain connects TRBV9 to TRBJ1-6; D is uncertain. This CDR3 has 16 residues. CDR1 is SGDLS and CDR2 is YYNGEE in the germline V gene. V gave up 3 bases and J gave up 2 bases, with 12 bases separating them. CDR3: CASSGVGTTYNSPLHF. The CDR3 region has the DNA TGTGCCAGCAGCGGGGTGGGTACCACCTATAATTCACCCCTCCACTTT.

The rearrangement uses TRBV9 and TRBJ2-3; TRBD2 matches at 11 bases. V was pared by 4 bases and J by 2 bases, with 9 bases of the junction left unmatched. This CDR3 contains 17 residues. The germline gives CDR1 SGDLS, CDR2 YYNGEE. The CDR3 region is CASSLDLLAGATDTQYF. The CDR3 region has the DNA TGTGCCAGCAGCCTGGATTTACTAGCGGGAGCCACAGATACGCAGTATTTT.

The chain recombines TRBV7-2 with TRBJ2-7; TRBD1 might be the D (6 bases). CDR1 is SGHTA, CDR2 FQGNSA, per germline. This CDR3 comprises 14 residues. Trimming shortened V by 3 bases and J by 5 bases, and 14 bases separated the two germline ends. The CDR3 DNA reads TGTGCCAGCAGCTTTAACGGCAGGGGCGACGAGCAGTACTTC. Translation gives CASSFNGRGDEQYF.

The chain combines TRBV5-8 with TRBJ1-2, with TRBD1 matching over 8 bases. The trim removed 4 bases at V and 6 bases at J, leaving 8 bases unmatched. CDR1 is SGHTS and CDR2 is YDEGEE in the germline V gene. The CDR3 is 14 amino acids. The CDR3 protein is CASSLRDRMNGYTF. DNA for the CDR3: TGTGCCAGCAGCCTCCGGGACAGGATGAATGGCTACACCTTC.

The chain joins TRBV7-2 to TRBJ1-5, with D unclear. V shed 2 bases and J shed 5 bases, with 7 bases lying between them. CDR1 SGHTA and CDR2 FQGNSA come from the germline V gene. The CDR3 covers 13 residues. CDR3 residues: CASSLTKDQPQHF. CDR3 sequence (DNA): TGTGCCAGCAGCTTAACCAAGGATCAGCCCCAGCATTTT.

CDR3 DNA: TGTGCCAGCAGCTTACTAGCGGATAACACCGGGGAGCTGTTTTTT. It is translated as CASSLLADNTGELFF. The chain employs TRBV7-6 and TRBJ2-2; 7 nucleotides align to TRBD2. From germline, CDR1 is SGHVS and CDR2 FNYEAQ. V shed 2 bases, J shed 2 bases, and the junction held 2 bases outside the gene matches. The length of the CDR3 is 15 residues.

This chain links TRBV10-3 with TRBJ1-1; D is possibly TRBD1 (5 bases). This CDR3 spans 15 amino acids. Germline CDR1 and CDR2: ENHRY and SYGVKD. V lost 3 bases, J lost 6 bases, and 17 bases lay in between. This CDR3 is CAISDHAFGDAEAFF. The DNA of the CDR3 is TGTGCCATCAGTGATCATGCCTTCGGGGACGCTGAAGCTTTCTTT.

V and J are TRBV18 and TRBJ1-5; TRBD1 is a possible D gene (5 bases). The germline V and J ends were trimmed by 4 bases and 6 bases, with 16 bases remaining between them. Germline V gene data show CDR1 as KGHSH and CDR2 as LQKENI. The CDR3 is 15 residues long. This CDR3 reads CASSLDSGAGQPQHF. In DNA form, the CDR3 reads TGTGCCAGCTCACTGGACTCTGGGGCAGGTCAGCCCCAGCATTTT.

This clone appeared once. The J gene is TRBJ2-5, the V gene TRBV7-2; D remains unclear. CDR1 is SGHTA and CDR2 is FQGNSA in the germline V gene. V was cut by 4 bases and J by 0 bases, with 6 bases left in between. This CDR3 region has 13 residues. Here the CDR3 reads CASSSPNQETQYF. CDR3 nucleotides: TGTGCCAGCAGCTCCCCGAACCAAGAGACCCAGTACTTC.

The chain recombines TRBV14 with TRBJ1-1, with a possible D match to TRBD1 (6 bases). This CDR3 is 15 amino acids long. CDR1 SGHDN and CDR2 FVKESK come from the germline V gene. V lost 0 bases and J lost 4, with 12 bases in between. CDR3 in amino acids: CASSQESQGRTEAFF. The CDR3 region has the DNA TGTGCCAGCAGCCAAGAATCCCAGGGGCGCACTGAAGCTTTCTTT. Combining the CDR3 with reference TRBV14 and TRBJ1-1 gives the whole variable domain EAGVTQFPSHSVIEKGQTVTLRCDPISGHDNLYWYRRVMGKEIKFLLHFVKESKQDESGMPNNRFLAERTGGTYSTLKVQPAELEDSGVYFCASSQESQGRTEAFFGQGTRLTVV.

This chain connects TRBV7-2 to TRBJ1-5, with D possibly being TRBD1 (6 bases). Germline CDR1 reads SGHTA; CDR2 reads FQGNSA. Trimming pared 1 base from V and 0 bases from J, leaving 10 bases between. The CDR3 sequence is 16 residues long. The chain's CDR3 is CASSLVGQLSNQPQHF. The CDR3 nucleotides read TGTGCCAGCAGCTTAGTAGGACAGCTTAGCAATCAGCCCCAGCATTTT.

The CDR3 here is CASSEDRFYGYTF. The CDR3 nucleotides read TGTGCCAGCAGCGAGGACAGGTTCTATGGCTACACCTTC. V is TRBV11-2 and J is TRBJ1-2; 7 bases line up with TRBD1. Unmatched junction bases numbered 4, after V lost 5 bases and J lost 4 bases. The CDR3 has 13 residues. CDR1 is SGHAT, CDR2 FQNNGV, per germline.